The table lists the clone carrying this T cell receptor beta chain with a few counts. No antigen is known for it. This sample stems from a study of T cells after posttransplantation cyclophosphamide. Study-level points and caveats: Donor-recipient repertoire similarity was low at 1-2 months, rising over year one.

This CDR3 has 13 amino acids. CDR1 is SQVTM, CDR2 ANQGSEA, per germline. The ends were cut back, 0 bases at V and 5 bases at J, with 10 bases in the middle. Clones were sequenced by immunoSEQ multiplex PCR, and TCRdb holds only the in-frame ones, with some missing. The sample shows some 37,000 clones, none of them appearing just once. The chain recombines TRBV29-1 with TRBJ2-5, with TRBD1 as a possible D gene (5 bases). This TCR was recovered from a girl under 18 in good health, CMV-negative, and a related stem cell transplant donor. The sample comprised PBMCs. Here the CDR3 reads CSVEDRVRETQYF. Written as DNA, the CDR3 is TGCAGCGTTGAAGACAGGGTAAGGGAGACCCAGTACTTC.